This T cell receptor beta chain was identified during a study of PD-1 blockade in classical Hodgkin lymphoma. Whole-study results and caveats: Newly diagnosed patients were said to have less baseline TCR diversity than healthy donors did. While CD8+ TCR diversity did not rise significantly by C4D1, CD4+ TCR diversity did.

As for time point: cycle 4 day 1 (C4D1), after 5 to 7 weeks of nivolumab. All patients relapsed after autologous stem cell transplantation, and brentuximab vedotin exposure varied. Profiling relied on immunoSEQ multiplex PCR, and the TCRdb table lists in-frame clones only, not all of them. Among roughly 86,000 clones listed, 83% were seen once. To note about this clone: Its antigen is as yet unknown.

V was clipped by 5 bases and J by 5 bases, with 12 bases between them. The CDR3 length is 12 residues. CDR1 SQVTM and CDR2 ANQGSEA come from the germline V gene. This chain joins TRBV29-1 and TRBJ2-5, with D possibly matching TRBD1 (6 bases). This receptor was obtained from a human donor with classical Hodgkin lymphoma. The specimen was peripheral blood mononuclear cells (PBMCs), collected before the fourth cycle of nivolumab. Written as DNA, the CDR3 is TGCAGCGTTCACAGGGTCGGGGAGACCCAGTACTTC. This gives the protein CSVHRVGETQYF.